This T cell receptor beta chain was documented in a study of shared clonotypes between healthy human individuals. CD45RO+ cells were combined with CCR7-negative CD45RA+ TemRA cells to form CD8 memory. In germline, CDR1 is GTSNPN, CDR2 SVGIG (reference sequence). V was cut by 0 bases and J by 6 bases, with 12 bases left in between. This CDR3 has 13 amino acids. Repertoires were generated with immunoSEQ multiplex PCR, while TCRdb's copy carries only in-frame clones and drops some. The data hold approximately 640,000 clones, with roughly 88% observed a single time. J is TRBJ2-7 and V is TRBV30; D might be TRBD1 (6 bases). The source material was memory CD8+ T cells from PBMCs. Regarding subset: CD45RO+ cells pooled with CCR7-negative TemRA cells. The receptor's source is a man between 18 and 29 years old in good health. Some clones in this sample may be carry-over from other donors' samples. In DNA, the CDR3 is TGTGCCTGGAGTGTCGGCAGGGGTGCCGAGCAGTACTTC. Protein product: CAWSVGRGAEQYF.